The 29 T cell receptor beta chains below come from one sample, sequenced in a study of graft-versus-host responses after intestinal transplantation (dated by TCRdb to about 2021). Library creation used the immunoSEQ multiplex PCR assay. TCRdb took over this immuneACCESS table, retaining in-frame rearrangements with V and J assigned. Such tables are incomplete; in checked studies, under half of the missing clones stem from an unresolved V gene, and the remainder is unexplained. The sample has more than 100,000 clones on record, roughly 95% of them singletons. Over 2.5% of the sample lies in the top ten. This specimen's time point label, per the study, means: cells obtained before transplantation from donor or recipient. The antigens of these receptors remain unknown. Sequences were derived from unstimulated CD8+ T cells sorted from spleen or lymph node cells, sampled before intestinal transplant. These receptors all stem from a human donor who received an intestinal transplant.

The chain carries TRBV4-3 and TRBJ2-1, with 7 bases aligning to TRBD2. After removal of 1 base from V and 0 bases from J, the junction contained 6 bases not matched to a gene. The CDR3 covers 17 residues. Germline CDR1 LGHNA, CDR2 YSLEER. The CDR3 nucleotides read TGCGCCAGCAGCCAAGGACTAGCTCTCAGCTCCTACAATGAGCAGTTCTTC. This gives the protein CASSQGLALSSYNEQFF.

In nucleotides, the CDR3 is TGTGCCAGCAGCCCCCAACCCGGACGGGCCTACGAGCAGTACTTC. It yields the protein CASSPQPGRAYEQYF. The J gene is TRBJ2-7, the V gene TRBV9; D is unresolved. Germline-derived CDR1 and CDR2 are SGDLS and YYNGEE. The CDR3 sequence is 15 residues long. The germline V and J ends were trimmed by 4 bases and 2 bases, with 16 bases remaining between them.

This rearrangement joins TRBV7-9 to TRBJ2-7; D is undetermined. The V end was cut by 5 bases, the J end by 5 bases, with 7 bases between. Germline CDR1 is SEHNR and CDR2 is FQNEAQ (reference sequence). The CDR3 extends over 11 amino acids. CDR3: CASSPRDEQYF. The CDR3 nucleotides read TGTGCCAGCAGCCCGCGTGACGAGCAGTACTTC.

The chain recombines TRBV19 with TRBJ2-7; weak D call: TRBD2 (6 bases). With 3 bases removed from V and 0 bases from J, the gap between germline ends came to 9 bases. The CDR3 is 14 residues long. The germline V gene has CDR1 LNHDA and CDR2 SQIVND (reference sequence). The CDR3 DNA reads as TGTGCCAGTAGTATTGGTAGCGGCTCCTACGAGCAGTACTTC. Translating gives CASSIGSGSYEQYF.

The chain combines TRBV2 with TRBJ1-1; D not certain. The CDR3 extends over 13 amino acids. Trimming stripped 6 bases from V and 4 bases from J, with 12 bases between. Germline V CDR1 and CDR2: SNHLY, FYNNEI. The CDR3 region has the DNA TGTGCCAGCAGCGTGCCGGACCCCACTGAAGCTTTCTTT. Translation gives CASSVPDPTEAFF.

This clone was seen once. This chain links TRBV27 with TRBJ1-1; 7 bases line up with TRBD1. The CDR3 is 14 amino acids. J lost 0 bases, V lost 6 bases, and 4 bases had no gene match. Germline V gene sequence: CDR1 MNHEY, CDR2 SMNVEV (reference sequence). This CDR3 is CASSSDRLNTEAFF. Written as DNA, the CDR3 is TGTGCCAGCAGCTCGGACAGGTTGAACACTGAAGCTTTCTTT.

CDR3 nucleotides: TGTGCCATCAGTGAGGCCGGGACAGGGTACCAAGAGACCCAGTACTTC. This codes for CAISEAGTGYQETQYF. V is TRBV10-3 and J is TRBJ2-5; TRBD1 agrees at 9 bases. The V gene end was trimmed by 2 bases and the J gene end by 0 bases; junction bases not matched to a gene: 4. From germline, CDR1 is ENHRY and CDR2 SYGVKD. This CDR3 contains 16 residues.

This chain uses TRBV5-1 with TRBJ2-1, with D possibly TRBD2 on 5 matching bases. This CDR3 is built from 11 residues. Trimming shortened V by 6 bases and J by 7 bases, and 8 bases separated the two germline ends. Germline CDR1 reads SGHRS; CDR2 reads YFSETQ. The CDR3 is CASTSGNEQFF. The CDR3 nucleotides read TGCGCCAGCACTTCGGGGAATGAGCAGTTCTTC.

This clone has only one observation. CDR3 in amino acids: CASSQRQPQETQYF. CDR3 DNA sequence: TGTGCCAGCAGCCAACGACAGCCTCAAGAGACCCAGTACTTC. The rearrangement links TRBV14 to TRBJ2-5, with D perhaps matching TRBD1 (5 bases). With 2 bases removed from V and 2 bases from J, the gap between germline ends came to 9 bases. In germline, CDR1 is SGHDN, CDR2 FVKESK. This CDR3 contains 14 residues.

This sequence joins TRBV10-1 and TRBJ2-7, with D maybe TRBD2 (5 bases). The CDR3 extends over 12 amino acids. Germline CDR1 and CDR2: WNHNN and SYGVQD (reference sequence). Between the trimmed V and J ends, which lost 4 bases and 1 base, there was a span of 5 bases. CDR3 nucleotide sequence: TGCGCCAGCAGTGGGACTTCCTACGAGCAGTACTTC. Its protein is CASSGTSYEQYF.

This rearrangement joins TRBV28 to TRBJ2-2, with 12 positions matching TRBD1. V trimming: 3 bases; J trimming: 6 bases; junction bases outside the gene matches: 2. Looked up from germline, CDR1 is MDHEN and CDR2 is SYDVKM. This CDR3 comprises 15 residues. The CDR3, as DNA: TGTGCCAGCAGTTTGGGACAGGGGGCTTCCGGGGAGCTGTTTTTT. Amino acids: CASSLGQGASGELFF.

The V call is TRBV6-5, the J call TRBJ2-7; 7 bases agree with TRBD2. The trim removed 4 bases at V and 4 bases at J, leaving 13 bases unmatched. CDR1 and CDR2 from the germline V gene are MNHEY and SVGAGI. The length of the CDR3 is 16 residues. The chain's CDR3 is CASSSLWGDYVYEQYF. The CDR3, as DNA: TGTGCCAGCAGTTCACTCTGGGGGGACTACGTTTACGAGCAGTACTTC.

The CDR3 region has the DNA TGTGCCAGCAGTCCCTCCCTGGACGGCAATGAGCAGTTCTTC. It codes for CASSPSLDGNEQFF. This sequence joins TRBV27 and TRBJ2-1; D is uncertain. The CDR3 is 14 residues long. Germline V gene sequence: CDR1 MNHEY, CDR2 SMNVEV (reference sequence). Trimming cost V 5 bases and J 6 bases, with 14 bases left between them.

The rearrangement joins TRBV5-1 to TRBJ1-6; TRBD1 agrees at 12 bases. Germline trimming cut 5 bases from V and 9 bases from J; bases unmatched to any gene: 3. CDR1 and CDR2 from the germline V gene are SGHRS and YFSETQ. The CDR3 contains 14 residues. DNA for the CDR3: TGCGCCAGCAGTGTGGGACAGGGGGCTTCACCCCTCCACTTT. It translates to CASSVGQGASPLHF.

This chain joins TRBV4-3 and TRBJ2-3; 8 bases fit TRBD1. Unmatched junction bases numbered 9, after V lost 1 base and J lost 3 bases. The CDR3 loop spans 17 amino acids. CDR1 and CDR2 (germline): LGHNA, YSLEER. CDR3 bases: TGCGCCAGCAGCCAAGTACCGGGACAGGACTTAACAGATACGCAGTATTTT. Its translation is CASSQVPGQDLTDTQYF.

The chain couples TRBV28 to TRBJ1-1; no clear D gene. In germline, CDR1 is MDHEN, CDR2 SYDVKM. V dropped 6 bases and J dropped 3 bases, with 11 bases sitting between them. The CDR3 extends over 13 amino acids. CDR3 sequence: CASRITWDTEAFF. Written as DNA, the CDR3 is TGTGCCAGCAGAATTACCTGGGACACTGAAGCTTTCTTT. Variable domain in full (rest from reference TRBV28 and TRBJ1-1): DVKVTQSSRYLVKRTGEKVFLECVQDMDHENMFWYRQDPGLGLRLIYFSYDVKMKEKGDIPEGYSVSREKKERFSLILESASTNQTSMYLCASRITWDTEAFFGQGTRLTVV.

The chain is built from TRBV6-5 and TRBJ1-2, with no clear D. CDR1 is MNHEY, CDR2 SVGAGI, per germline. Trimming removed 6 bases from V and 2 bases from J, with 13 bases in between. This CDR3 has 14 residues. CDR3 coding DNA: TGTGCCAGCAGGGTACCGACTGAAAACTATGGCTACACCTTC. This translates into CASRVPTENYGYTF.

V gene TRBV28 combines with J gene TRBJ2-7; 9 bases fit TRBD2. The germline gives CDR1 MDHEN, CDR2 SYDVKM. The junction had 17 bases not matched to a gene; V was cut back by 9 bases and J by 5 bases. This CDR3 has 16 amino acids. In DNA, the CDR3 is TGTGCCAGTCGATCCCGGGGGGCGGGAGGGCCTAACGAGCAGTACTTC. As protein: CASRSRGAGGPNEQYF.

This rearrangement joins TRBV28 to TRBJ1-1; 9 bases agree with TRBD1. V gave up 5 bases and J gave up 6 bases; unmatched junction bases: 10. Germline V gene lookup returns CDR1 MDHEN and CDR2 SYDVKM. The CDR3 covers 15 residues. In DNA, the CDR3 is TGTGCCAGCAGTCCTCCGGGACAGGGAGTCTCTGAAGCTTTCTTT. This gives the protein CASSPPGQGVSEAFF.

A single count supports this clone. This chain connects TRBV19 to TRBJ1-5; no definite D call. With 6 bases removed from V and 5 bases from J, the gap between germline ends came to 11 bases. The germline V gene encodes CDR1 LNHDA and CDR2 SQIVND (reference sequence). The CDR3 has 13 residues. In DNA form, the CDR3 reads TGTGCCAGTAGCTTGGACTTCTATCAGCCCCAGCATTTT. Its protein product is CASSLDFYQPQHF.

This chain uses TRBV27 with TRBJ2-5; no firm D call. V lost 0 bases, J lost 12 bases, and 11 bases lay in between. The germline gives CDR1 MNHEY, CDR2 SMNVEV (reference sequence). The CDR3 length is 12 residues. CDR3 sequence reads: CASSLSTPRKYF. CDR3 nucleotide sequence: TGTGCCAGCAGTTTATCGACCCCTCGGAAGTACTTC.

The CDR3 is CASSESSGSTDTQYF. The CDR3 DNA reads as TGCGCCAGCAGTGAGTCTAGCGGGAGCACAGATACGCAGTATTTT. V gene TRBV10-2 combines with J gene TRBJ2-3, with TRBD2 matching over 7 bases. This CDR3 comprises 15 residues. V lost 0 bases and J lost 0; bases outside the gene matches: 0. The germline V gene has CDR1 WSHSY and CDR2 SAAADI.

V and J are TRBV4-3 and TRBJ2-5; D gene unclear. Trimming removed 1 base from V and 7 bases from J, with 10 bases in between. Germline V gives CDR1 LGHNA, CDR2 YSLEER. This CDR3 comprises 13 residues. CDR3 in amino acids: CASSQVTEGTQYF. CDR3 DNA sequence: TGCGCCAGCAGCCAAGTAACAGAAGGGACCCAGTACTTC.

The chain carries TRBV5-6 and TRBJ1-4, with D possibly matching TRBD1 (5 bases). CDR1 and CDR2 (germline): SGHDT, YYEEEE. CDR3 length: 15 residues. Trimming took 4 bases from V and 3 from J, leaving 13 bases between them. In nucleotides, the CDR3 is TGTGCCAGCAGCGGATCACCGGGGGCTAATGAAAAACTGTTTTTT. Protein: CASSGSPGANEKLFF.

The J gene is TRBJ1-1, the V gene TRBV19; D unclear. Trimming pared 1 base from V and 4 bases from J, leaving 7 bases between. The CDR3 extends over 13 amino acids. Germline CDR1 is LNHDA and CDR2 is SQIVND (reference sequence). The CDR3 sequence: CASSIGEGTEAFF. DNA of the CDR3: TGTGCCAGTAGTATAGGGGAGGGCACTGAAGCTTTCTTT.

CDR3 loop: CASDPSGTGTEAFF. CDR3 nucleotide sequence: TGTGCCAGCGATCCCTCGGGGACGGGCACTGAAGCTTTCTTT. The chain combines TRBV28 with TRBJ1-1, with D perhaps TRBD1 (5 bases). This CDR3 is 14 amino acids long. The germline gives CDR1 MDHEN, CDR2 SYDVKM. V lost 8 bases to trimming and J lost 4 bases, with 17 bases between them.

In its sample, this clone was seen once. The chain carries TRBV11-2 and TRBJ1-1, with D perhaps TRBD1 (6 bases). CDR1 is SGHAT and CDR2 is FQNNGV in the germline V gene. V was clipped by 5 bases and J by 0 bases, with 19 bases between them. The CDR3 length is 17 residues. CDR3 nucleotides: TGTGCCAGCAGCCAGGGAGAACGGACAGCGTTGAACACTGAAGCTTTCTTT. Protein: CASSQGERTALNTEAFF.

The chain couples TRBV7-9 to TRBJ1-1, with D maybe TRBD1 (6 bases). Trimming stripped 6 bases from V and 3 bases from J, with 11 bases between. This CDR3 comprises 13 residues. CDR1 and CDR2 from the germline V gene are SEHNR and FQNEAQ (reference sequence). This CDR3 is CASRPTGHTEAFF. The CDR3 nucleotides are TGTGCCAGCAGGCCTACAGGGCACACTGAAGCTTTCTTT. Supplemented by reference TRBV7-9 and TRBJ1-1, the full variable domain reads DTGVSQNPRHKITKRGQNVTFRCDPISEHNRLYWYRQTLGQGPEFLTYFQNEAQLEKSRLLSDRFSAERPKGSFSTLEIQRTEQGDSAMYLCASRPTGHTEAFFGQGTRLTVV.

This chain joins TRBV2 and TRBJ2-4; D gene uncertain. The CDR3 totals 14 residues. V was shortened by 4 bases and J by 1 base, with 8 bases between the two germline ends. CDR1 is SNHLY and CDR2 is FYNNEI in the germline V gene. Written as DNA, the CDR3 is TGTGCCAGCAGTGCGGGTATTGCCAAAAACATTCAGTACTTC. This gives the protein CASSAGIAKNIQYF. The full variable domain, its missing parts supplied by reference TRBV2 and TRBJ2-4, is EPEVTQTPSHQVTQMGQEVILRCVPISNHLYFYWYRQILGQKVEFLVSFYNNEISEKSEIFDDQFSVERPDGSNFTLKIRSTKLEDSAMYFCASSAGIAKNIQYFGAGTRLSVL.